The rows below give T cell receptor beta chains drawn from one sample of a study of T cells in Graves' hyperthyroidism and ophthalmopathy. TCRdb processed the multiplex PCR reads anew with MiXCR; each CDR3 protein has one entry. The sample shows 360,000 or so distinct CDR3 sequences, approximately 18% of them seen only once. Sequenced sample: blood. Every receptor here comes from a woman in her 40s with Graves' ophthalmopathy. The CDR3 runs from the conserved cysteine through the conserved F or W. The D gene is left open where the match is weak. Clone sizes are given selectively: once, few, many, or a class where the clone is expanded.

cdr3_nt cdr3_aa d_call clone_size v_call cdr3_length j_call
TGTGCCAGCAGTGTAAAAATGAATCAGCCCCAGCATTTT CASSVKMNQPQHF NA many TRBV2 13 TRBJ1-5
TGTGCCAGCAGCGTAGATCTAGCGAGCGGTACGAACACCGGGGAGCTGTTTTTT CASSVDLASGTNTGELFF NA many TRBV9 18 TRBJ2-2
TGTGCCAGCAGCCGGTACGAGCTAAACTACGAGCAGTACTTC CASSRYELNYEQYF NA many TRBV2 14 TRBJ2-7
TGTGCCAGCAGCGTAGTTCCGACCGGGGGCCCCAAAAACATTCAGTACTTC CASSVVPTGGPKNIQYF NA many TRBV9 17 TRBJ2-4
TGTGCCAGCAGCTTAGCAGGGTCTAGCAATCAGCCCCAGCATTTT CASSLAGSSNQPQHF NA NA TRBV7-9 15 TRBJ1-5
TGCGCCAGCAGCAGAAGACAGGGGGACACTGAAGCTTTCTTT CASSRRQGDTEAFF TRBD1 many TRBV5-1 14 TRBJ1-1
TGTGCCAGCCAATACCGGGACAGGTCCTACGAGCAGTACTTC CASQYRDRSYEQYF TRBD1 NA TRBV6-2/TRBV6-3 14 TRBJ2-7
TGTGCCAGCAGCCCCAGGACAGAGAACACTGAAGCTTTCTTT CASSPRTENTEAFF NA many TRBV6-5 14 TRBJ1-1
TGTGCCTGGAGTGTACAGGAGTGGGGAGAGACCCAGTACTTC CAWSVQEWGETQYF NA many TRBV30 14 TRBJ2-5
TGCAGTGCTAGGGTTGGAGCGGGAGATTTGATTCGAACCCGACAAGAGACCCAGTACTTC CSARVGAGDLIRTRQETQYF TRBD2 few TRBV20-1 20 TRBJ2-5
TGTGCCAGCAGCCCCGGGAGAAGGGGAGGGAACACTGAAGCTTTCTTT CASSPGRRGGNTEAFF NA many TRBV9 16 TRBJ1-1
TGTGCCAGCAGTTCCCTAGGACTAGCGGGACGAGAGACCCAGTACTTC CASSSLGLAGRETQYF TRBD2 many TRBV6-5 16 TRBJ2-5
TGTGCCAGCAGTGAGGTTGGGGATGAACGTTACGAGCAGTACTTC CASSEVGDERYEQYF NA many TRBV6-2/TRBV6-3 15 TRBJ2-7
TGTGCCAGCAGCTTGGGACCCTCTGGCGAGCAGTACTTC CASSLGPSGEQYF NA many TRBV5-4 13 TRBJ2-7
TGTGCCACCAGCAGAGATTCCCCTAGGACGGGCCACGAGCAGTACTTC CATSRDSPRTGHEQYF NA NA TRBV15 16 TRBJ2-7
TGTGCCAGCAGTTCTTCACCAAAGGACAGGGTCGAGCAGTACTTC CASSSSPKDRVEQYF TRBD1 NA TRBV25-1 15 TRBJ2-7
TGTGCCAGCAGCTTTACTAGCGGGAGAAGGACTAAAGAGACCCAGTACTTC CASSFTSGRRTKETQYF TRBD2 many TRBV7-9 17 TRBJ2-5
TGCAGTGCTCCTCCCCAATTGGGCCTAATGGACGAGCAGTACTTC CSAPPQLGLMDEQYF NA NA TRBV20-1 15 TRBJ2-7
TGTGCCAGCAGTTCAACCTACAGGGGAAATCAGCCCCAGCATTTT CASSSTYRGNQPQHF TRBD1 many TRBV27 15 TRBJ1-5
TGTGCCAGCAGCTTAGAGGTTAGCGGGTATACTCCCTACGAGCAGTACTTC CASSLEVSGYTPYEQYF TRBD2 many TRBV11-2 17 TRBJ2-7
TGTGCCAGCAGCGTAGGTCAAGCGTCTACCTACGAGCAGTTCTTC CASSVGQASTYEQFF NA once TRBV9 15 TRBJ2-1
TGTGCCAGCAGCCAAGCGAGGCTATGGGGTCGCGAGACCCAGTACTTC CASSQARLWGRETQYF NA many TRBV13 16 TRBJ2-5
TGTGCCAGCAGTGAGGACCGGGACGCTACCCGCTCGGGGGAGACCCAGTACTTC CASSEDRDATRSGETQYF NA NA TRBV25-1 18 TRBJ2-5
TGTGCCAGCAGTTCCGAATTGACAGGGGCTGAAGCTTTCTTT CASSSELTGAEAFF TRBD1 NA TRBV6-2/TRBV6-3 14 TRBJ1-1
TGTGTCAGCAGTTTAACGGTCGCTTCTACTACTGAAGCTTTCTTT CVSSLTVASTTEAFF NA NA TRBV12-3/TRBV12-4 15 TRBJ1-1
TGTGCCAGCAGTTACTCTGGGGCGCTCGGAGAGACCCAGTACTTC CASSYSGALGETQYF NA NA TRBV6-5 15 TRBJ2-5
TGCAGCGTGGCCGTATTGGAGCCTGGTGAAAAACTGTTTTTT CSVAVLEPGEKLFF NA NA TRBV29-1 14 TRBJ1-4
TGTGCCAGCAGTGACCAGACAGCGCATAAAAACATTCAGTACTTC CASSDQTAHKNIQYF NA many TRBV25-1 15 TRBJ2-4
TGTGCCAGCAGTTATAAGGACTCTGGAAACACCATATATTTT CASSYKDSGNTIYF NA many TRBV6-5 14 TRBJ1-3
TGTGCCAGCAGCTTTGGGCCGAAAAAGACCCAGTACTTC CASSFGPKKTQYF NA many TRBV7-8 13 TRBJ2-5
TGTGCCAGCAGCGCAGCGGGAGTAGGCTACGAGCAGTACTTC CASSAAGVGYEQYF TRBD2 many TRBV9 14 TRBJ2-7
TGTGCCAGCAGTTACTCGAGGGGGGGAGGGGGGCAAGAGACCCAGTACTTC CASSYSRGGGGQETQYF NA many TRBV6-5 17 TRBJ2-5
TGCGCCAGCAGCTTAACGGGACAACCGAACACTGAAGCTTTCTTT CASSLTGQPNTEAFF NA few TRBV5-1 15 TRBJ1-1
TGTGCCAGCAGTTTAATGGGCCGTTCTTCCTACGAGCAGTACTTC CASSLMGRSSYEQYF NA many TRBV12-3/TRBV12-4 15 TRBJ2-7
TGTGCCAGCAGTCGGATATACGAGCAGTACTTC CASSRIYEQYF NA many TRBV6-2/TRBV6-3 11 TRBJ2-7
TGTGCCAGCAGCTTCGGTCGTCGGCGGGAGGGTTACGAGCAGTACTTC CASSFGRRREGYEQYF TRBD2 many TRBV7-9 16 TRBJ2-7
TGTGCCAGCAGTTACTCGCGGACAGGGGGCGACTATGGCTACACCTTC CASSYSRTGGDYGYTF TRBD1 many TRBV6-5 16 TRBJ1-2
TGTGCCAGCAGCTTAATTTCCGGGGAGACAGGGCATGGCTACACCTTC CASSLISGETGHGYTF TRBD1 many TRBV7-3 16 TRBJ1-2
TGTGCCAGCAGCCTAATGGAGCGGGAGTACAACTTC CASSLMEREYNF TRBD2 NA TRBV28 12 TRBJ2-7
TGTGCCAGCAGTTTATTACACGAGCAGTACTTC CASSLLHEQYF NA many TRBV28 11 TRBJ2-7
TGTGCCTGGAGTGAGGGACAGGGGGTCGAACAGTACTTC CAWSEGQGVEQYF TRBD1 many TRBV30 13 TRBJ2-7
TGTGCCAGCAGTTTCCCACAGGGGGCAAACTATGGCTACACCTTC CASSFPQGANYGYTF TRBD1 many TRBV28 15 TRBJ1-2